The 16 T cell receptor beta chains below all came from one sample that was sequenced in a study of T cell changes during pregnancy in multiple sclerosis. Only in-frame clones appear in the TCRdb table, and some are missing; sequencing was by immunoSEQ multiplex PCR. The data hold 60,000 to 70,000 clones, with 91% observed a single time. The sample in question was peripheral blood, obtained in the third trimester of pregnancy. The receptors were gathered from a female donor in good health, enrolled as a control in a pregnancy study.

This clone was detected only once. The V call is TRBV7-9, the J call TRBJ1-4, with a possible D match to TRBD1 (5 bases). V was shortened by 1 base and J by 0 bases, with 18 bases between the two germline ends. The germline V gene has CDR1 SEHNR and CDR2 FQNEAQ (reference sequence). The CDR3 loop spans 19 amino acids. CDR3 sequence (DNA): TGTGCCAGCAGCTTAGACCCCACCCTACCGGGGGCAACTAATGAAAAACTGTTTTTT. Encoded protein: CASSLDPTLPGATNEKLFF.

The V call is TRBV14, the J call TRBJ2-6, with TRBD1 matching over 10 bases. The germline gives CDR1 SGHDN, CDR2 FVKESK. CDR3 length: 18 amino acids. V shed 5 bases, J shed 4 bases, and the junction held 11 bases outside the gene matches. This chain's CDR3 is CASSVDRGQPLGANVLTF. DNA for the CDR3: TGTGCCAGCAGCGTTGACAGGGGGCAACCTCTCGGGGCCAACGTCCTGACTTTC.

The chain is built from TRBV28 and TRBJ1-5; maybe TRBD1 (5 bases). Germline V gives CDR1 MDHEN, CDR2 SYDVKM. The CDR3 totals 12 residues. Trimming removed 6 bases at V and 15 bases at J, with 18 bases between. In DNA, the CDR3 is TGTGCCAGCAGCTACGACGGGAGGGACGGGCATTTT. Translated: CASSYDGRDGHF.

The chain combines TRBV29-1 with TRBJ2-3, with D perhaps TRBD1 (6 bases). Germline loops: CDR1 SQVTM, CDR2 ANQGSEA. V was trimmed by 3 bases and J by 2 bases, leaving 12 bases between them. CDR3 length: 14 amino acids. CDR3 amino acids: CSVEGTTVTDTQYF. As DNA, the CDR3 is TGCAGCGTTGAGGGGACAACCGTCACAGATACGCAGTATTTT.

V and J are TRBV5-1 and TRBJ1-2, with D perhaps TRBD1 (6 bases). There are 15 residues in the CDR3. V lost 0 bases and J lost 2, with 11 bases in between. Germline V lookup: CDR1 SGHRS, CDR2 YFSETQ. The DNA of the CDR3 is TGCGCCAGCAGCTTGGGACTGGGGGCGAACTATGGCTACACCTTC. Translated, it gives CASSLGLGANYGYTF.

The V call is TRBV5-4, the J call TRBJ1-2; D perhaps matches TRBD1 (5 bases). Germline V gene data show CDR1 as SGHNT and CDR2 as YYREEE (reference sequence). The CDR3 runs 17 residues. Between the trimmed V and J ends, which lost 0 bases and 5 bases, there was a span of 20 bases. The chain's CDR3 is CASSLGPTPGRTYGYTF. CDR3 nucleotide sequence: TGTGCCAGCAGCTTGGGACCTACTCCCGGGAGGACATATGGCTACACCTTC. The full variable domain, completed using reference TRBV5-4 and TRBJ1-2, is ETGVTQSPTHLIKTRGQQVTLRCSSQSGHNTVSWYQQALGQGPQFIFQYYREEENGRGNFPPRFSGLQFPNYSSELNVNALELDDSALYLCASSLGPTPGRTYGYTFGSGTRLTVV.

The chain carries TRBV5-1 and TRBJ1-5; 8 bases align to TRBD1. This CDR3 comprises 15 residues. Trimming took 3 bases from V and 0 from J; bases not matched to a gene: 2. The V gene's germline CDR1 is SGHRS and CDR2 YFSETQ. The CDR3 protein is CASSSGQDSNQPQHF. CDR3 in DNA: TGCGCCAGCAGCTCGGGACAGGATAGCAATCAGCCCCAGCATTTT.

As concerns this clone: The same CDR3 can be traced to other DNA sequences in this sample. This chain joins TRBV7-3 and TRBJ2-2; TRBD2 matches at 7 bases. Germline assignment: CDR1 SGHTA and CDR2 FQGTGA. The CDR3 spans 14 residues. Trimming removed 4 bases from V and 3 bases from J; junction bases left unmatched: 2. In DNA form, the CDR3 reads TGTGCCAGCAGCTGGGGGGGGGACACCGGGGAGCTGTTTTTT. It translates to CASSWGGDTGELFF. The variable domain in full, with the rest retrieved from reference TRBV7-3 and TRBJ2-2, is GAGVSQTPSNKVTEKGKYVELRCDPISGHTALYWYRQSLGQGPEFLIYFQGTGAADDSGLPNDRFFAVRPEGSVSTLKIQRTERGDSAVYLCASSWGGDTGELFFGEGSRLTVL.

The V and J genes are TRBV9 and TRBJ2-7, with 9 bases aligning to TRBD1. CDR1 is SGDLS, CDR2 YYNGEE, per germline. The CDR3 runs 15 residues. The V segment lost 4 bases and the J segment 0 bases; nucleotides outside the gene matches: 5. CDR3 sequence reads: CASSPKQGASYEQYF. DNA for the CDR3: TGTGCCAGCAGCCCCAAACAGGGGGCCTCCTACGAGCAGTACTTC.

J is TRBJ1-5 and V is TRBV6-6; D unclear. The CDR3 covers 13 residues. V lost 3 bases and J 3 bases, leaving 6 bases between the germline ends. The germline CDR1 and CDR2 sequences are MNHNY and SVGAGI (reference sequence). For the CDR3, the DNA is TGTGCCAGCAGTTATGGCTCCAATCAGCCCCAGCATTTT. Protein product: CASSYGSNQPQHF.

The CDR3 nucleotides are TGTGCCAGCAGTTTATACAGGGGAACTTACGAGCAGTACTTC. It is translated as CASSLYRGTYEQYF. The chain links TRBV27 to TRBJ2-7; 7 bases are a match to TRBD1. Germline trimming cut 1 base from V and 4 bases from J; bases unmatched to any gene: 4. This CDR3 is 14 amino acids long. The germline V gene has CDR1 MNHEY and CDR2 SMNVEV (reference sequence).

The rearrangement links TRBV27 to TRBJ2-7; 9 bases line up with TRBD2. The CDR3 runs 16 residues. The germline gives CDR1 MNHEY, CDR2 SMNVEV (reference sequence). After removal of 0 bases from V and 3 bases from J, the junction contained 6 bases not matched to a gene. The CDR3 DNA reads TGTGCCAGCAGTTTATCGGGACTAGCCTCCTTCTACGAGCAGTACTTC. Protein: CASSLSGLASFYEQYF.

This clone showed up just once. The J gene is TRBJ2-1, the V gene TRBV12-5; 8 positions agree with TRBD2. Germline V CDR1 and CDR2: LGHNT, FRNRAP. The J segment lost 6 bases and the V segment lost 2 bases, leaving 6 bases of the junction unmatched. This CDR3 comprises 15 residues. This CDR3 reads CASGLRPSGPNEQFF. CDR3 nucleotides: TGTGCTAGTGGTTTGAGGCCTAGCGGGCCCAATGAGCAGTTCTTC. Complete variable domain (other parts from reference TRBV12-5 and TRBJ2-1): DARVTQTPRHKVTEMGQEVTMRCQPILGHNTVFWYRQTMMQGLELLAYFRNRAPLDDSGMPKDRFSAEMPDATLATLKIQPSEPRDSAVYFCASGLRPSGPNEQFFGPGTRLTVL.

The rearrangement links TRBV5-1 to TRBJ1-2, with 10 positions matching TRBD1. The germline V gene encodes CDR1 SGHRS and CDR2 YFSETQ. The CDR3 sequence is 14 residues long. Trimming took 4 bases from V and 7 from J; bases not matched to a gene: 7. CDR3 DNA sequence: TGCGCCAGCAGCGGCCGGACAGGGGGTAGTGGCTACACCTTC. It yields the protein CASSGRTGGSGYTF.

The sample holds a few counts of this clone. The chain recombines TRBV5-4 with TRBJ1-5; possible D gene TRBD1, 5 bases. V gave up 0 bases and J gave up 4 bases, with 11 bases separating them. This CDR3 has 15 residues. CDR1 is SGHNT and CDR2 is YYREEE in the germline V gene (reference sequence). CDR3 sequence reads: CASSLDPGGNQPQHF. The CDR3 DNA reads TGTGCCAGCAGCTTGGATCCGGGGGGAAATCAGCCCCAGCATTTT. The complete variable domain, with remaining parts taken from reference TRBV5-4 and TRBJ1-5, reads ETGVTQSPTHLIKTRGQQVTLRCSSQSGHNTVSWYQQALGQGPQFIFQYYREEENGRGNFPPRFSGLQFPNYSSELNVNALELDDSALYLCASSLDPGGNQPQHFGDGTRLSIL.

The CDR3 region has the DNA TGTGCCAGCAGTTCCGGCGGGACTTCCTACAATGAGCAGTTCTTC. Translation: CASSSGGTSYNEQFF. This chain joins TRBV28 and TRBJ2-1, with a possible D match to TRBD2 (6 bases). V gave up 4 bases and J gave up 1 base, with 11 bases separating them. Germline assignment: CDR1 MDHEN and CDR2 SYDVKM. This CDR3 comprises 15 residues.